This T cell receptor beta chain was retrieved from a study of T cells in Graves' hyperthyroidism and ophthalmopathy (dated by TCRdb to between 2018 and 2021). Concerning the study at large: Peripheral blood was sampled at the time of initial diagnosis, prior to any treatment. The roughly 94 discovery patients were randomly split 7:3 into training and test sets. After blood sampling, hyperthyroidism patients were treated with methimazole at a starting dose of 30 mg daily, and ophthalmopathy patients were treated with high-dose intravenous methylprednisolone. Whether ophthalmopathy could be predicted prospectively was tested in an independent validation cohort made up of fewer than 20 hyperthyroidism patients plus 17 patients who later progressed to ophthalmopathy. TCR V-J signatures able to tell the groups apart were searched for in a discovery cohort of 90 to 100 patients, of whom 40 to 45 had Graves' ophthalmopathy and under 65 had stable Graves' hyperthyroidism. In addition, the study compared T-cell repertoires in thyroid tissue and in blood from six Graves' hyperthyroidism patients. The paper describes TCR Vbeta CDR3 sequencing of 120 to 150 peripheral blood samples, made up of some 40 ophthalmopathy patients, approximately 76 hyperthyroidism patients and roughly 17 progressor patients. Broad study findings and their caveats: Sample size was not statistically predetermined, and investigators were not blinded to group allocation. Ophthalmopathy was separated from stable hyperthyroidism by a 13 V-J signature model, with about 88% sensitivity and roughly 81% specificity obtained in cross-validation and 80%/75% obtained in testing. During validation, the model predicted progression to ophthalmopathy a median of about 6.3 months ahead of onset, with around 71% sensitivity and under 85% specificity. Most expanded thyroid clonotypes (frequency above 0.001) were also detected in blood, suggesting blood repertoires may reflect thyroid immune responses.

The germline V gene (reference sequence) provides CDR1 DFQATT and CDR2 SNEGSKA. V has 0 bases trimmed and J has 4 bases trimmed; junction bases matching no gene number 9. The cysteine opens and the phenylalanine closes a CDR3 of 15 amino acids. The read is trimmed to its CDR3 DNA, 45 bases read in frame from base 1. Amplification of TCR beta CDR3 regions was carried out from RNA transcripts. For the first round of RT-PCR on the TCR CDR3, the HTBI primer set was used together with the Qiagen OneStep RT-PCR kit. Libraries were constructed in a second round of multiplex PCR, after which size selection and purification were carried out. Sequencing of the libraries was done on an Illumina HiSeq2000 using paired-end 100 bp reads. The source study handled its data this way. Raw data were processed with SOAPnuke, discarding reads with adapters, uncalled bases, mean Phred below 15, or no exact constant-primer or identifier match. COPE v1.2.5 was used to merge high-quality paired reads, and clonotypes were defined as unique nucleotide sequences. MiTCR v1.1 was used to align the clonotypes against IMGT TRBV, TRBD and TRBJ reference segments. Analysis was restricted to V-J combinations with a frequency above 0.0001, which covered roughly 99% of repertoires. A TCS score was defined as the ratio of F50 (clonal expansion) to E x V (chaos), with BLOSUM62-based TCRdist applied between CDR3 peptides within each V-J. Welch's t-statistics and random forest reduced 500 to 650 V-J features to roughly 13, which were used in a naive Bayes classifier (R e1071). The public sequencing data were trimmed at Q25 with fastp and processed into clonotypes with MiXCR by TCRdb, which kept only in-frame beta chains. Each CDR3 protein appears once, grouped with its most common genes and DNA. TCRdb's processing, not the authors' own work, is the source of the V and J calls. Within this sample are some 770,000 distinct CDR3 sequences, with around 15% of them counted one time only. The top ten hold approximately 8% of the sample.

There are a few counts of this clonotype. There is no known antigen for this receptor. No qualities accompany the bases; no much larger clone lies one base away. Stable Graves' hyperthyroidism was defined as no progression to ophthalmopathy during 18 months of follow-up. Hyperthyroidism patients were newly diagnosed, had a disease duration of under 2 months, and were aged 18 to 65 years. Any patient with an uncontrolled infection, another autoimmune disease, pregnancy or lactation was excluded. Diagnoses were based on clinical symptoms, serum thyroxine and TRAb, thyroid ultrasound and orbital computed tomography. PBMCs were isolated from more than 9 ml of fresh peripheral blood by Ficoll-Paque density gradient centrifugation. Total RNA was extracted with Trizol reagent, and quality was checked on an Agilent 2100 Bioanalyzer.

The rearrangement joined TRBV20-1 to TRBJ2-7, with 7 junctional bases fitting TRBD2. Material for sequencing was blood. The source is a man aged 18 to 29 with Graves' hyperthyroidism. The CDR3 corresponds to CSARDLGGAGYEQYF. The nucleotide sequence is TGCAGTGCTAGAGATCTTGGGGGAGCGGGATACGAGCAGTACTTC.